These T cell receptor beta chains were read from a single sample in a study of blood T cell repertoires in COVID-19. Sequenced by immunoSEQ multiplex PCR; TCRdb stores in-frame clones only, minus some. This table holds some 150,000 clones, 84% found once. Sequenced material: peripheral blood. The receptors here all came from a human donor in a cohort sampled during active COVID-19. The conserved cysteine and the conserved F or W are not part of the CDR3 here.

V: TRBV7-3; J: TRBJ1-1; CDR3: ASSLRWNTEAF
V: TRBV2; J: TRBJ1-2; CDR3: ASSEVQRQGYT
V: TRBV10-2; J: TRBJ1-4; CDR3: ASSGGAGNEKLF
V: TRBV7-3; J: TRBJ2-3; CDR3: ASSLSGSGTTDTQY
V: TRBV29-1; J: TRBJ1-1; CDR3: SVETGGITEAF
V: TRBV7-9; J: TRBJ2-1; CDR3: ASSSTQGLAPYNEQF
V: TRBV5-1; J: TRBJ2-1; CDR3: ASSYQGLSSTNEQF
V: TRBV29-1; J: TRBJ1-2; CDR3: SVEGDRAHYGYT
V: TRBV7-8; J: TRBJ1-6; CDR3: ASRTTGTENSPLH
V: TRBV28; J: TRBJ1-1; CDR3: ASTSTYRAF
V: TRBV5-1; J: TRBJ1-1; CDR3: ASSDRGFGAF
V: TRBV5-8; J: TRBJ1-5; CDR3: ASSLHRGSNQPQH
V: TRBV28; J: TRBJ2-7; CDR3: ASSGSGGPGYEQY
V: TRBV5-8; J: TRBJ1-4; CDR3: ASSLRAPNEKLF